The sequence of this T cell receptor (beta chain) was determined in a study of tumor-infiltrating lymphocytes in primary liver carcinoma. Study findings and constraints: Only about 8-25% of top clones occurred in every one of the five tumor regions.

The V segment lost 3 bases and the J segment 3 bases; nucleotides outside the gene matches: 8. The CDR3 spans 15 residues. Germline lookup yields CDR1 SQVTM and CDR2 ANQGSEA. From around 500 ng total RNA, TCR beta cDNA was generated with a primer in the constant region. Investigators got TCR beta libraries out of three nested multiplex PCR rounds, done with slightly modified ARM-PCR. Researchers ran the first two PCR rounds for approximately 10 cycles each with TRBV1-TRBV30 forward primers and a C-beta reverse primer. MiXCR was run by TCRdb on the multiplex PCR reads, yielding one entry per CDR3 protein. Of about 54,000 distinct CDR3 sequences in the sample, about 80% were seen once. This clonotype was seen at least ten times. Its antigen is not identified. Unsorted bulk tissue of roughly 18-32 mg yielded co-extracted RNA and DNA. Viable tumor cell content exceeded 75% in every tumor sample.

The gene calls are TRBV29-1 and TRBJ2-3, with 8 bases matching TRBD2. The sequencing input was liver tumor tissue from sampling region 2. The subset here: tumor region T2, inferior pole. This clonotype originated in a man aged 40-49 years with primary liver carcinoma and hepatitis B virus infection. The CDR3 nucleotides read TGCAGCGTTGACATAGCGGGATCCAGAACAGATACGCAGTATTTT. It codes for CSVDIAGSRTDTQYF.